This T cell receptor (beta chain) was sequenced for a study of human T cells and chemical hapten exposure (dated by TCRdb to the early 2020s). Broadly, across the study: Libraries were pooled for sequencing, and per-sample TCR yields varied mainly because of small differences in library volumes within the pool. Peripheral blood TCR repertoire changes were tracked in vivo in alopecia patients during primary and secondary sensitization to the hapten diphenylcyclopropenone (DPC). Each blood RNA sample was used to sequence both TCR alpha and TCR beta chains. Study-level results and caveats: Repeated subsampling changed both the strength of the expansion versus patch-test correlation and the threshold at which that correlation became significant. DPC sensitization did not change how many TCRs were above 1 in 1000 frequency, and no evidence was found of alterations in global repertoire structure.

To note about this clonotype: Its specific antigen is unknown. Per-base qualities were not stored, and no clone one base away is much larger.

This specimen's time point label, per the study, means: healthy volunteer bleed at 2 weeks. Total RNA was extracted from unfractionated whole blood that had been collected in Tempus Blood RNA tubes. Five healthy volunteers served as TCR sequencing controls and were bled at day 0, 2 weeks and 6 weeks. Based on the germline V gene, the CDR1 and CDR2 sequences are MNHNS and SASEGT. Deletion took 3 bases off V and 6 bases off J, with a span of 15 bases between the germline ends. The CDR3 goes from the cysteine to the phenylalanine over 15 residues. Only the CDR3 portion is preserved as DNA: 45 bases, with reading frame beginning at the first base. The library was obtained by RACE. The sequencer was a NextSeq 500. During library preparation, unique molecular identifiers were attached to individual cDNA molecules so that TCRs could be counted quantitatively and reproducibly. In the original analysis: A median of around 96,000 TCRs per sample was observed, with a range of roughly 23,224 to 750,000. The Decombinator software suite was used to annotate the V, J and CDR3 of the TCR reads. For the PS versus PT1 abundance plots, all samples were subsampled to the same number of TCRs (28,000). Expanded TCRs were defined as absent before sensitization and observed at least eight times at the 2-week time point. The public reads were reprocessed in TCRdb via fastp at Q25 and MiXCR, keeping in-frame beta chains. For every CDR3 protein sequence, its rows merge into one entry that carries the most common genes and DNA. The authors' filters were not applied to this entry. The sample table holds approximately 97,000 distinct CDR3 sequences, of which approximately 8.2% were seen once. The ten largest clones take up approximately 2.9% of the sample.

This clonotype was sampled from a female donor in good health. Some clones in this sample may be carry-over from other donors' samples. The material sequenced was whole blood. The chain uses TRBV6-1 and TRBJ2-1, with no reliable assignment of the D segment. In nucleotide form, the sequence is TGTGCCAGCAGTGATATCAGCGAAAGGGTCAATGAGCAGTTCTTC. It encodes CASSDISERVNEQFF.